One TCR beta chain is described in this entry. Its antigen is unknown. CDR1 is MNHEY and CDR2 is SMNVEV in the germline V gene (reference sequence). The length of the CDR3 is 14 residues. V was trimmed by 4 bases and J by 5 bases, leaving 15 bases between them. Surgeons resected thymus tissue during corrective heart surgery. Donation came from healthy Finnish infants having corrective surgery for congenital heart defects. The data originate from a study of human thymus T cells. The repertoire was sequenced with immunoSEQ multiplex PCR; TCRdb's copy has only in-frame clones and lacks some. The table lists 120,000 or so clones, 90% to 95% of them singletons, with around 0.025% in the top ten. Study-wide findings and caveats: An apparent bias in V and J gene usage was seen in thymic and blood repertoires.

This clonotype originated in a boy in the first two years of life with a congenital heart defect but otherwise immunologically healthy. Source material: thymus tissue. V gene TRBV27 combines with J gene TRBJ2-7; D might be TRBD1 (5 bases). The CDR3 here is CASSSGYLSHEQYF. The DNA of the CDR3 is TGTGCCAGCAGTTCAGGGTACCTATCCCACGAGCAGTACTTC.